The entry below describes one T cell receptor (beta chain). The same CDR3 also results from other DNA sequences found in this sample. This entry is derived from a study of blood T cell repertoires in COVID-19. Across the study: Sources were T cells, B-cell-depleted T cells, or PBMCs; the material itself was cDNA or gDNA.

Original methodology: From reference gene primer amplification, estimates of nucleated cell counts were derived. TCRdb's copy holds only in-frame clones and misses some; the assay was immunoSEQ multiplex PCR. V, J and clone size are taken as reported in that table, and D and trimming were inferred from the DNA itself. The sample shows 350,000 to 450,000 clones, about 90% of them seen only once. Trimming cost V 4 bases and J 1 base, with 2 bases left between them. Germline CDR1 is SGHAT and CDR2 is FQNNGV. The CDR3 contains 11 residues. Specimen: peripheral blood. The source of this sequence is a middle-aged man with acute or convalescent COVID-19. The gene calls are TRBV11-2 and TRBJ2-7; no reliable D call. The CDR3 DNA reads TGTGCCAGCAGCTCTTCCTACGAGCAGTACTTC. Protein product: CASSSSYEQYF.